One TCR beta chain is described in this entry. Antigen specificity is unknown. This sample is drawn from a study of T cell responses to AZD1222 COVID-19 vaccine. Notes on the study in general: There were mostly white British donors and more females than males, and clonal diversity was possibly underestimated. Unmutated variant regions reportedly attract nearly half of all spike-specific TCRs. Only after the peak T cell response were repertoires sampled. Baseline seropositives among AZD1222 recipients totaled only 5 to 7.

Sequenced by immunoSEQ multiplex PCR; TCRdb stores in-frame clones only, minus some. Of roughly 100,000 clones detected, roughly 90% appear once; the ten largest clones hold approximately 24%. The V gene lost 6 bases and the J gene lost 5 bases, with 16 bases spanning the gap. In germline, CDR1 is SQVTM, CDR2 ANQGSEA. CDR3 length equals 14 residues. The clonotype was recovered from an adult in good health. The chain combines TRBV29-1 with TRBJ2-2, with D possibly being TRBD1 or TRBD2 (5 bases each). The sample in question was peripheral blood, obtained on day 0 of AZD1222 vaccination. CDR3 DNA: TGCAGCGTCGCCGGGACCCAAGGGACCGGGGAGCTGTTTTTT. Its protein product is CSVAGTQGTGELFF.